This TCR beta chain was identified during a study of beta chain features in type 1 diabetes. CD45RO/CCR7/CD25/CD127/CD95/CD27 separated CD4+ naive, central memory, regulatory and stem cell-like memory cells by sorting. Sorted populations were all over 95% pure. Broader study findings: Within each of all four CD4+ subsets, Type 1 diabetes patients had TCRB CDR3s that were moderately but significantly shorter.

In the case of this clone: Its antigen is not known.

Since all of the isolated RNA was reverse transcribed, expressed TCRB transcripts were what got sequenced. Produced via immunoSEQ multiplex PCR; TCRdb's table is partial and in-frame only. Of approximately 150,000 clones in the sample, about 13% are singletons; the top ten hold about 1.3%. The V and J ends lost 0 bases and 2 bases respectively, with 12 bases between them. CDR1 is SGDLS, CDR2 YYNGEE, per germline. The CDR3 is 15 residues long. This chain links TRBV9 with TRBJ2-7; tentatively, D is TRBD1 (7 bases). The specimen was central memory CD4+ T cells from blood. The TCR comes from a man between 18 and 35 years old with type 1 diabetes. The DNA for the CDR3 is TGTGCCAGCAGCGTAGGCGGGACAGCTACCTACGAGCAGTACTTC. This encodes CASSVGGTATYEQYF.